This is a list of T cell receptor beta chains from one sample in a study of blood T cell repertoires in COVID-19. Profiling relied on immunoSEQ multiplex PCR, and the TCRdb table lists in-frame clones only, not all of them. The table shows some 400,000 clones, with 80% to 90% occurring only once. The sequenced material came from PBMCs or T cells enriched from blood (not recorded which). These receptor sequences come from a man aged 25-45 years who had recovered from COVID-19. Each CDR3 is given with its conserved first and last residue. Each record gives: CDR3 length, clone size, V gene, D gene, J gene, CDR3 protein, CDR3 DNA. A D gene is named only where the DNA matches it firmly. A clone size is listed for some rows: how often the clone was seen (once, few, many), or a class if it is expanded.

15	NA	TRBV10-2	TRBD2	TRBJ2-3	CASGTSGGAADTQYF	TGCGCCAGCGGAACTAGCGGGGGGGCGGCAGATACGCAGTATTTT
16	NA	TRBV5-6	NA	TRBJ1-2	CASTKTGGQANYGYTF	TGTGCCAGCACTAAAACAGGAGGGCAGGCGAACTATGGCTACACCTTC
13	once	TRBV29-1	NA	TRBJ1-5	CSVAENSNQPQHF	TGCAGCGTTGCTGAGAATAGCAATCAGCCCCAGCATTTT
17	NA	TRBV9	TRBD1	TRBJ2-2	CASSERPGTGEAGELFF	TGTGCCAGCAGCGAGAGGCCCGGGACAGGGGAAGCCGGGGAGCTGTTTTTT
14	NA	TRBV6-6	NA	TRBJ1-2	CASSSTYLNYGYTF	TGTGCCAGCAGCTCCACCTATCTCAACTATGGCTACACCTTC
15	NA	TRBV29-1	NA	TRBJ1-2	CSVEGGSFAAYGYTF	TGCAGCGTTGAGGGGGGATCCTTTGCTGCCTATGGCTACACCTTC
15	once	TRBV5-1	NA	TRBJ2-1	CASSFQGTGYNEQFF	TGCGCCAGCAGCTTCCAGGGCACAGGATACAATGAGCAGTTCTTC
15	few	TRBV27	NA	TRBJ2-7	CASSLFKLGSDEQYF	TGTGCCAGCAGCCTCTTCAAGTTGGGGAGTGACGAGCAGTACTTC
12	NA	TRBV7-9	NA	TRBJ1-1	CASSYLQGKAFF	TGTGCCAGCAGCTATCTTCAGGGTAAGGCTTTCTTT
14	NA	TRBV30	NA	TRBJ2-7	CAWSAGVVPYEQYF	TGTGCCTGGTCAGCGGGCGTAGTTCCCTACGAGCAGTACTTC
14	NA	TRBV7-9	NA	TRBJ1-5	CASSSPSGDQPQHF	TGTGCCAGCAGCTCACCCTCCGGGGATCAGCCCCAGCATTTT
14	NA	TRBV4-1	TRBD1	TRBJ1-2	CASSRGQGDYGYTF	TGCGCCAGCAGCCGCGGACAGGGGGACTATGGCTACACCTTC
13	NA	TRBV12-5	NA	TRBJ1-1	CASGLLDSTEAFF	TGTGCTAGTGGGCTCCTGGACAGCACTGAAGCTTTCTTT
16	NA	TRBV4-1	NA	TRBJ1-2	CASSQEDSSANYGYTF	TGCGCCAGCAGCCAAGAAGACAGTTCAGCTAACTATGGCTACACCTTC
13	once	TRBV12-3/TRBV12-4	TRBD2	TRBJ2-3	CASSFGGADTQYF	TGTGCCAGCAGTTTCGGGGGGGCAGATACGCAGTATTTT
15	NA	TRBV19	NA	TRBJ1-5	CASSIVGGPSQPQHF	TGTGCCAGTAGTATAGTGGGGGGGCCAAGCCAGCCCCAGCATTTT
12	NA	TRBV19	NA	TRBJ2-1	CASSIAGLEQFF	TGTGCCAGTAGTATAGCAGGTTTGGAGCAGTTCTTC
11	NA	TRBV6-5	NA	TRBJ1-1	CASSLLGEAFF	TGTGCCAGCAGCCTACTTGGTGAAGCTTTCTTT
14	NA	TRBV13	NA	TRBJ1-2	CASTRMTGVGGYTF	TGTGCCAGCACCCGAATGACAGGCGTTGGTGGCTACACCTTC
20	few	TRBV18	TRBD1	TRBJ1-2	CASSPRRGRINRQDDYGYTF	TGTGCCAGCTCACCCCGCAGGGGGCGAATAAATCGTCAGGACGACTATGGCTACACCTTC
11	NA	TRBV5-1	NA	TRBJ1-1	CASTRGTEAFF	TGCGCCAGCACCCGAGGGACTGAAGCTTTCTTT
15	NA	TRBV2	TRBD1	TRBJ1-1	CASNLGQGTNTEAFF	TGTGCCAGCAACCTGGGACAGGGGACCAACACTGAAGCTTTCTTT
15	NA	TRBV27	TRBD1	TRBJ1-2	CASSLSQGAVYGYTF	TGTGCCAGCAGTTTATCGCAGGGGGCGGTTTATGGCTACACCTTC
14	once	TRBV3-1/TRBV3-2	TRBD2	TRBJ2-3	CASSPLAGGFAQYF	TGTGCCAGCAGCCCCCTAGCGGGGGGTTTCGCGCAGTATTTT
13	once	TRBV28	NA	TRBJ2-1	CASTTRYTGEQFF	TGTGCCAGCACCACAAGGTACACGGGGGAGCAGTTCTTC
14	NA	TRBV12-5	NA	TRBJ1-1	CASGPGGQNTEAFF	TGTGCTAGTGGTCCCGGTGGGCAGAACACTGAAGCTTTCTTT
14	NA	TRBV6-5	NA	TRBJ1-2	CASSLLGQNYGYTF	TGTGCCAGCAGCCTCTTGGGGCAGAACTATGGCTACACCTTC
15	NA	TRBV5-4	NA	TRBJ1-1	CASSFWVSSNTEAFF	TGTGCCAGCAGCTTTTGGGTTAGCAGCAACACTGAAGCTTTCTTT
13	few	TRBV7-2	TRBD1	TRBJ2-3	CASSYQGADTQYF	TGTGCCAGCAGTTACCAGGGGGCAGATACGCAGTATTTT
15	NA	TRBV2	TRBD1	TRBJ1-1	CASSEQGATNTEAFF	TGTGCCAGCAGTGAACAGGGGGCGACTAACACTGAAGCTTTCTTT
15	NA	TRBV7-3	NA	TRBJ2-7	CASSFAGKSSYEQYF	TGTGCCAGCAGCTTTGCAGGGAAGAGCTCCTACGAGCAGTACTTC
13	NA	TRBV12-3/TRBV12-4	NA	TRBJ1-2	CASTRSQGGGYTF	TGTGCCAGCACCCGGTCGCAGGGAGGCGGCTACACCTTC
15	NA	TRBV9	NA	TRBJ1-6	CASSGVDRYNSPLHF	TGTGCCAGCAGCGGGGTTGACAGGTATAATTCACCCCTCCACTTT
13	NA	TRBV4-1	NA	TRBJ1-1	CASSGTLNTEAFF	TGCGCCAGCAGCGGGACATTGAACACTGAAGCTTTCTTT
14	NA	TRBV27	TRBD1	TRBJ1-2	CASSSPDRDYGYTF	TGTGCCAGCAGTTCCCCGGACAGGGACTATGGCTACACCTTC
15	NA	TRBV9	TRBD1	TRBJ1-1	CASSGRQGADTEAFF	TGTGCCAGCAGCGGAAGACAGGGGGCCGACACTGAAGCTTTCTTT
14	once	TRBV19	NA	TRBJ2-3	CASSIARGADTQYF	TGTGCCAGTAGTATTGCCAGAGGCGCAGATACGCAGTATTTT
17	few	TRBV7-9	TRBD2	TRBJ2-1	CASSPSRLAGFNNEQFF	TGTGCCAGCAGCCCTTCCCGACTAGCGGGGTTCAACAATGAGCAGTTCTTC
17	NA	TRBV4-1	NA	TRBJ2-2	CASSQVAKQPNTGELFF	TGCGCCAGCAGCCAAGTCGCGAAACAGCCGAACACCGGGGAGCTGTTTTTT
14	NA	TRBV25-1	NA	TRBJ1-5	CASSEGAGGQPQHF	TGTGCCAGCAGTGAAGGGGCAGGCGGTCAGCCCCAGCATTTT